This T cell receptor (beta chain) appears in the sequencing data of a study of T cell changes during pregnancy in multiple sclerosis (dated by TCRdb to about 2019). For the wider study: The study looked at changes in the T cell repertoire across pregnancy in women with multiple sclerosis.

Regarding this clone: The antigen this receptor binds is unknown. No base-level quality is on record; no much larger clone is a single base apart.

The method behind the library was the immunoSEQ multiplex PCR assay. Held by TCRdb, this immuneACCESS table contains in-frame sequences only and omits some clones. Under half of the omission traces to an unresolved V gene where checked; the cause of the rest is unknown. For this sample there are about 34,000 clones; 90% appear just once. The ten largest clones add up to about 10% of the sample. The clonotype originates from a female donor with multiple sclerosis, enrolled in a pregnancy study. The material sequenced was CD8+ T cells from peripheral blood mononuclear cells, taken before pregnancy.

Read as DNA, the sequence is TGCGCCAGCGGACCGACAGGATCCCTTCCCTTCTTC. Its protein is CASGPTGSLPFF. The chain is made from TRBV5-1 and TRBJ2-1; a tentative D call is TRBD1 (6 bases match). The germline V gene yields SGHRS for CDR1 and YFSETQ for CDR2. Its CDR3 holds 12 amino acids, cysteine through phenylalanine. Only the CDR3 DNA stays, 36 bases, in frame from base 1. Deletion took 7 bases off V and 16 bases off J, with a span of 21 bases between the germline ends. The CDR3, completed at both ends by the reference TRBV5-1 and TRBJ2-1 genes, gives the full variable domain KAGVTQTPRYLIKTRGQQVTLSCSPISGHRSVSWYQQTPGQGLQFLFEYFSETQRNKGNFPGRFSGRQFSNSRSEMNVSTLELGDSALYLCASGPTGSLPFFGPGTRLTVL.